Listed below are T cell receptor beta chains from one sample, sequenced in a study of CD8 T cells in Susac syndrome. TCRdb re-called the immunoSEQ multiplex PCR reads through MiXCR, storing one row per CDR3 protein. The table includes 150,000 or so distinct CDR3 sequences, around 96% detected once. Material for sequencing was CD4+ T cells from PBMCs. The receptors stem from a human donor with Susac syndrome. Each CDR3 is given with its conserved first and last residue. Clone size appears in some rows only: once, few, many, or a class for an expanded clone.

size,V,J,CDR3
.,TRBV6-5,TRBJ2-5,CASRPNGRAETQYF
.,TRBV20-1,TRBJ2-5,CSARGDRDIGPETQYF
.,TRBV9,TRBJ2-1,CASSRTLDNEQFF
once,TRBV29-1,TRBJ1-5,CSVGQGINQPQHF
.,TRBV20-1,TRBJ1-5,CSARDPPGGKSNQPQHF
.,TRBV29-1,TRBJ2-5,CSARGKLETQYF
.,TRBV6-2/TRBV6-3,TRBJ2-3,CASKRGGQDTQYF
.,TRBV15,TRBJ1-1,CATSRAPQVYTEAFF
.,TRBV9,TRBJ1-5,CASSVEGQRNQPQHF
once,TRBV5-1,TRBJ2-3,CASSKDRGVGTDTQYF
.,TRBV19,TRBJ1-3,CASSPTGSSGNTIYF
.,TRBV29-1,TRBJ2-7,CSRDKPYEQYF
.,TRBV14,TRBJ2-3,CASSPGLAGSTQYF
once,TRBV19,TRBJ1-1,CASSRKTNTEAFF
.,TRBV20-1,TRBJ1-2,CSARPQDRDRGSGYTF
.,TRBV24-1,TRBJ2-1,CATTRTGGIDNEQFF